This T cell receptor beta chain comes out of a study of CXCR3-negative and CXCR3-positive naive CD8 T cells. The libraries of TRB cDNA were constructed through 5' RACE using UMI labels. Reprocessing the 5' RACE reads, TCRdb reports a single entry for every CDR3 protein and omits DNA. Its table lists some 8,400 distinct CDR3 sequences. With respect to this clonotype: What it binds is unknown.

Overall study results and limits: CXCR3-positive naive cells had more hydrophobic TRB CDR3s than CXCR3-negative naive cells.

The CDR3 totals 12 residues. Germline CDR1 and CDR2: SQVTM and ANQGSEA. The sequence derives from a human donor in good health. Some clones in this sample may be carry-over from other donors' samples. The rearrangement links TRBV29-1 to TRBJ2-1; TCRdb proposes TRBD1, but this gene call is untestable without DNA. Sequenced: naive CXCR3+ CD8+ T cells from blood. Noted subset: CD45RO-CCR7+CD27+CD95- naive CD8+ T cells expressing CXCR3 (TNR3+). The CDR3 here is CSLSEGAYEQFF.